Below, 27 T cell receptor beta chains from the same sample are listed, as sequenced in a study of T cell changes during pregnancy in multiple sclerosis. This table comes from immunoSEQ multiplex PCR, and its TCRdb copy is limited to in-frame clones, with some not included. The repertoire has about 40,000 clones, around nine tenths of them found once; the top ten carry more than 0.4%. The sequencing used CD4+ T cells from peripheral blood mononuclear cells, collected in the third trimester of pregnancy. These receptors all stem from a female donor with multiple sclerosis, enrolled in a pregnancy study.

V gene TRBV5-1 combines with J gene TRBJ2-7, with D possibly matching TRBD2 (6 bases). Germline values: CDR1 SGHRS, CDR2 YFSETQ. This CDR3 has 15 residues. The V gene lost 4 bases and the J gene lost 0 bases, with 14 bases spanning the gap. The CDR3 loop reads CASSKGTSTSYEQYF. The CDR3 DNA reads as TGCGCCAGCAGCAAAGGGACTTCTACCTCCTACGAGCAGTACTTC.

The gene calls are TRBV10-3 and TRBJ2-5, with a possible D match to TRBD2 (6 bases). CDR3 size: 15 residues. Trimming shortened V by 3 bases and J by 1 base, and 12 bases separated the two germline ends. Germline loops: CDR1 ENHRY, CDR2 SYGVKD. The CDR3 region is CAISDHTSLQETQYF. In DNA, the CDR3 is TGTGCCATCAGTGACCACACTAGCCTCCAAGAGACCCAGTACTTC.

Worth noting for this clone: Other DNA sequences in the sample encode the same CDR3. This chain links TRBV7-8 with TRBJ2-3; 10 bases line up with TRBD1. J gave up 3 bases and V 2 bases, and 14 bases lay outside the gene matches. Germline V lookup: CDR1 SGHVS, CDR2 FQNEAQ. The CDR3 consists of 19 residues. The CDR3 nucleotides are TGTGCCAGCAGCTTACGTACCGTATACTGGGACAGGGGTACAGATACGCAGTATTTT. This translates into CASSLRTVYWDRGTDTQYF.

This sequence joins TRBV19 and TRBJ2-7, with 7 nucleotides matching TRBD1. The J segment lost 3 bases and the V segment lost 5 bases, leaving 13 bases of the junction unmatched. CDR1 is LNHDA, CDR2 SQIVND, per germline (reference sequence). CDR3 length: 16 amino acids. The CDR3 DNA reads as TGTGCCAGTAGTCATCACAGGGGTGGGGCGGTCTACGAGCAGTACTTC. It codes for CASSHHRGGAVYEQYF.

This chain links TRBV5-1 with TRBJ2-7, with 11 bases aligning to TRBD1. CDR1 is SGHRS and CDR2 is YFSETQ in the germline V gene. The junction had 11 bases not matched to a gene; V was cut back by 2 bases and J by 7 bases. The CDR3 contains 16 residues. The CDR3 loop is CASSFEGQGASREQYF. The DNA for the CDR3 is TGCGCCAGCAGCTTTGAAGGACAGGGGGCCTCGCGGGAGCAGTACTTC.

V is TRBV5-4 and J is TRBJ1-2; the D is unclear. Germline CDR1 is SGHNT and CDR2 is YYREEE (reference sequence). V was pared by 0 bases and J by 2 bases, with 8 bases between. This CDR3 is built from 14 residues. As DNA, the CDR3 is TGTGCCAGCAGCTTGGTTGGCCAGAACTATGGCTACACCTTC. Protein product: CASSLVGQNYGYTF.

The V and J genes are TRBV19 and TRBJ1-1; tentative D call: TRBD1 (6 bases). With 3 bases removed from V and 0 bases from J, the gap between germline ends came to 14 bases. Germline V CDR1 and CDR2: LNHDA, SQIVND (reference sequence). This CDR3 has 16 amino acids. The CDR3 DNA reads TGTGCCAGTAGTATTAGGGGGATCCCTATGAACACTGAAGCTTTCTTT. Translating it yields CASSIRGIPMNTEAFF.

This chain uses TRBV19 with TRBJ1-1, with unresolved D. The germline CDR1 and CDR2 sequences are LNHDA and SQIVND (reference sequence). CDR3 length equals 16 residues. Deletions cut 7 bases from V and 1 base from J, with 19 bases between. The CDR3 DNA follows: TGTGCCAGTAAACTAGGCGTCGGACGGACGAACACTGAAGCTTTCTTT. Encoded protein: CASKLGVGRTNTEAFF.

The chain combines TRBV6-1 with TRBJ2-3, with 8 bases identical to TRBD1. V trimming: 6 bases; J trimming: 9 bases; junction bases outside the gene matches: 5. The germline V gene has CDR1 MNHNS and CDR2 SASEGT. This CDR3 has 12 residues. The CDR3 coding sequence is TGTGCCAGCAGGGACAGGGTATGGACGCAGTATTTT. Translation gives CASRDRVWTQYF.

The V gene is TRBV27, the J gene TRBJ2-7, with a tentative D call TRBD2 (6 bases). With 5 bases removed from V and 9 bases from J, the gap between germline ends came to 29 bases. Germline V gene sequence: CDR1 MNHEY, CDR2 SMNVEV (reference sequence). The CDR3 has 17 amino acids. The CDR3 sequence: CASSPLREHDLLRGQYF. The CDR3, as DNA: TGTGCCAGCAGTCCTCTCCGGGAGCATGACCTACTACGAGGGCAGTACTTC.

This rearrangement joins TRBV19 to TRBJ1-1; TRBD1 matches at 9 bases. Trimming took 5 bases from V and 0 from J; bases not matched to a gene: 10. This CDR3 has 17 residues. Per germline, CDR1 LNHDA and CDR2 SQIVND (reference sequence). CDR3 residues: CASSPRGQGNMNTEAFF. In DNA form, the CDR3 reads TGTGCCAGTAGTCCCAGGGGACAGGGAAACATGAACACTGAAGCTTTCTTT.

The DNA for the CDR3 is TGTGCCAGCAGCTTCCCCTCGCGGAACACTGAAGCTTTCTTT. This codes for CASSFPSRNTEAFF. The rearrangement uses TRBV7-9 and TRBJ1-1; D is undetermined. V was clipped by 3 bases and J by 1 base, with 9 bases between them. Per germline, CDR1 SEHNR and CDR2 FQNEAQ (reference sequence). The CDR3 is 14 residues long. The complete variable domain, with remaining parts taken from reference TRBV7-9 and TRBJ1-1, reads DTGVSQNPRHKITKRGQNVTFRCDPISEHNRLYWYRQTLGQGPEFLTYFQNEAQLEKSRLLSDRFSAERPKGSFSTLEIQRTEQGDSAMYLCASSFPSRNTEAFFGQGTRLTVV.

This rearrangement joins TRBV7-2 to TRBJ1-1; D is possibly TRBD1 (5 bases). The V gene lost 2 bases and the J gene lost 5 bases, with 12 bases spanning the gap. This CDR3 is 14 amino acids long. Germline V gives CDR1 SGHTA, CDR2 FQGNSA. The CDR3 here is CASSLQGSRTEAFF. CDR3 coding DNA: TGTGCCAGCAGCTTACAGGGTTCGAGGACTGAAGCTTTCTTT.

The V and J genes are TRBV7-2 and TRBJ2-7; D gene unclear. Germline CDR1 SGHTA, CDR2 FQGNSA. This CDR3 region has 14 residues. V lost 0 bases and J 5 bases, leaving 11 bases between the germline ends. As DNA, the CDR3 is TGTGCCAGCAGCTTAGCCCTGCCCCGGGACGAGCAGTACTTC. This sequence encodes CASSLALPRDEQYF.

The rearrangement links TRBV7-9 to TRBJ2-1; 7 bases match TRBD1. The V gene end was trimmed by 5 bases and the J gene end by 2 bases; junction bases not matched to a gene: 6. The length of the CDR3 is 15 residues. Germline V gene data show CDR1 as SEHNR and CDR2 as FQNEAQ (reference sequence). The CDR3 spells CASSDGDRPYNEQFF. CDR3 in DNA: TGTGCCAGCAGCGACGGGGACAGACCCTACAATGAGCAGTTCTTC.

In nucleotides, the CDR3 is TGCGCCAGCAGCCCTGGAGTAAAGCTGTTCTTC. It yields the protein CASSPGVKLFF. The rearrangement links TRBV4-1 to TRBJ2-1; no clear D gene. Germline CDR1 and CDR2: MGHRA and YSYEKL. This CDR3 has 11 amino acids. Trimming left V 4 bases short and J 15 bases short, with 13 bases between.

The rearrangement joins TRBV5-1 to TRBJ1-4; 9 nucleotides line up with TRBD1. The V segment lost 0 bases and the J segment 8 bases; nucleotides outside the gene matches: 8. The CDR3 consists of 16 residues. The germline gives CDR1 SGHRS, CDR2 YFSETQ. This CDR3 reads CASSLGATGGEEKLFF. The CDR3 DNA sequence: TGCGCCAGCAGCTTGGGGGCGACAGGGGGGGAAGAAAAACTGTTTTTT. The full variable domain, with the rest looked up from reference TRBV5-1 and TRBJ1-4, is KAGVTQTPRYLIKTRGQQVTLSCSPISGHRSVSWYQQTPGQGLQFLFEYFSETQRNKGNFPGRFSGRQFSNSRSEMNVSTLELGDSALYLCASSLGATGGEEKLFFGSGTQLSVL.

In DNA form, the CDR3 reads TGTGCCTGGAGCCCAGGGGGGGCCAACGTCCTGACTTTC. This gives the protein CAWSPGGANVLTF. The rearrangement uses TRBV30 and TRBJ2-6, with TRBD1 as a possible D gene (5 bases). V lost 3 bases to trimming and J lost 4 bases, with 7 bases between them. Germline-derived CDR1 and CDR2 are GTSNPN and SVGIG (reference sequence). The CDR3 is 13 amino acids. Full variable domain (outside the CDR3, taken from reference TRBV30 and TRBJ2-6): SQTIHQWPATLVQPVGSPLSLECTVEGTSNPNLYWYRQAAGRGLQLLFYSVGIGQISSEVPQNLSASRPQDRQFILSSKKLLLSDSGFYLCAWSPGGANVLTFGAGSRLTVL.

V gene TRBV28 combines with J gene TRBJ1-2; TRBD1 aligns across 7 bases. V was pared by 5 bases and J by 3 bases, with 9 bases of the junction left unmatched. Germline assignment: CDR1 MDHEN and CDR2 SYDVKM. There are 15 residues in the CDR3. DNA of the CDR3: TGTGCCAGCAGTCCGGACAGGAGAGTTTACTATGGCTACACCTTC. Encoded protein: CASSPDRRVYYGYTF.

The CDR3 DNA reads TGTGCCAGCAGTCCGAGACATACTTATGATGAAAAACTGTTTTTT. Its protein is CASSPRHTYDEKLFF. The chain couples TRBV2 to TRBJ1-4; the D is unclear. Deletions cut 5 bases from V and 6 bases from J, with 16 bases between. The CDR3 is made up of 15 amino acids. CDR1 and CDR2 (germline): SNHLY, FYNNEI.

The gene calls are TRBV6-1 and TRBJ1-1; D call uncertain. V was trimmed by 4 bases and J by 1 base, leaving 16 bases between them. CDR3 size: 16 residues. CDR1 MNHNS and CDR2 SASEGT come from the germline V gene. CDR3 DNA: TGTGCCAGCAGTGCCGCCAATGGGCTGCGGAACACTGAAGCTTTCTTT. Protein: CASSAANGLRNTEAFF.

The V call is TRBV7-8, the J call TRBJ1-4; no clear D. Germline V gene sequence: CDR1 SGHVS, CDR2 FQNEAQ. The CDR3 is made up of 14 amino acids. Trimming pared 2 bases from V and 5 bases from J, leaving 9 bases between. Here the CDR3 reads CASSLNPLNEKLFF. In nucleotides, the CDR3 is TGTGCCAGCAGCTTAAATCCCTTAAATGAAAAACTGTTTTTT.

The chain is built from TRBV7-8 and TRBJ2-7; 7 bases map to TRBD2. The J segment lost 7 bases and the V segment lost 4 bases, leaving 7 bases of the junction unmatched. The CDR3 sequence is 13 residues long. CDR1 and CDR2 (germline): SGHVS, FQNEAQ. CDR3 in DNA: TGTGCCAGCAGCTGGAGCGGGACCACTGAGCAGTACTTC. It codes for CASSWSGTTEQYF.

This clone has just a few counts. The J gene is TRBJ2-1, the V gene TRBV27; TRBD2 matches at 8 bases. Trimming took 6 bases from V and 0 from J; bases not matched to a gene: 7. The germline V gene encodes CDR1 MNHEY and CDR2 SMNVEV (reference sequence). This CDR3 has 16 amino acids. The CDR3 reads CASRHTSGGSYNEQFF. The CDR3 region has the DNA TGTGCCAGCAGACACACTAGCGGAGGCTCCTACAATGAGCAGTTCTTC.

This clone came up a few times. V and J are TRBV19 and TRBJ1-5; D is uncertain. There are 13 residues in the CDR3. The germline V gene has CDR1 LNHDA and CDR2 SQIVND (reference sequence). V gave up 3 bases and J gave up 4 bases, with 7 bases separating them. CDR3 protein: CASSIHRNQPQHF. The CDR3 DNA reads TGTGCCAGTAGTATTCATCGGAATCAGCCCCAGCATTTT.

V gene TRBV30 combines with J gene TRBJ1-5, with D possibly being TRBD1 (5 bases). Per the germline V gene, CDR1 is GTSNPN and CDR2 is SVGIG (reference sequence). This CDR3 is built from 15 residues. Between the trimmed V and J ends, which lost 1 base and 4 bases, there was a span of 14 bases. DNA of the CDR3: TGTGCCTGGAGTGAACGGACAACCCTAAATCAGCCCCAGCATTTT. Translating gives CAWSERTTLNQPQHF.

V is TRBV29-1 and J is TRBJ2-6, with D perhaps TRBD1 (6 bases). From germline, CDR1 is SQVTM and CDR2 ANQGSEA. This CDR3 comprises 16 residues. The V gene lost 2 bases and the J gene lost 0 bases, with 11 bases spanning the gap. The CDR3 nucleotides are TGCAGCGTTGAAAGGGACACTGACTCTGGGGCCAACGTCCTGACTTTC. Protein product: CSVERDTDSGANVLTF. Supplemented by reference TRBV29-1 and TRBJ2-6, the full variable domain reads SAVISQKPSRDICQRGTSLTIQCQVDSQVTMMFWYRQQPGQSLTLIATANQGSEATYESGFVIDKFPISRPNLTFSTLTVSNMSPEDSSIYLCSVERDTDSGANVLTFGAGSRLTVL.